A single T cell receptor beta chain is shown here with its context. Its target is unknown. This entry belongs to a study of post-analysis software for immune sequencing data. Study outcomes and limitations: Patients used about 5 TRBV segments, including TRBV5-6, TRBV5-1 and TRBV20-1, more often than controls.

Unique molecular identifiers had been added to the TCR beta cDNA libraries. TCRdb independently ran MiXCR on the PCR reads; one entry per CDR3 protein. The sample holds roughly 600,000 distinct CDR3 sequences; about 40% are singletons and the top ten take roughly 1.8%. Germline values: CDR1 MNHNY, CDR2 SVGAGI (reference sequence). CDR3 length equals 14 residues. V gave up 8 bases and J gave up 5 bases; unmatched junction bases: 7. What was sequenced was blood. The TCR sequence derives from a girl between 10 and 17 years old with multiple sclerosis. This chain links TRBV6-6 with TRBJ2-1, with 9 bases aligning to TRBD1. For the CDR3, the DNA is TGTGCCAGCGGACAGGGGAGTCCCCACAATGAGCAGTTCTTC. Protein: CASGQGSPHNEQFF.